The 29 T cell receptor beta chains presented below share a single source sample, sequenced in a study of blood T cell repertoires in COVID-19. Only in-frame clones appear in the TCRdb table, and some are missing; sequencing was by immunoSEQ multiplex PCR. The sample contains roughly 220,000 clones, about 88% of which appear only once. Sequences were obtained from peripheral blood. These TCRs come from a man aged 60 to 69 with acute or convalescent COVID-19.

The chain recombines TRBV27 with TRBJ1-1; D is perhaps TRBD1 (5 bases). The CDR3 spans 14 residues. V was clipped by 7 bases and J by 3 bases, with 15 bases between them. CDR1 and CDR2 (germline): MNHEY, SMNVEV (reference sequence). In nucleotides, the CDR3 is TGTGCCAGCAAAGGGGCTGGGGTGGACACTGAAGCTTTCTTT. It specifies CASKGAGVDTEAFF.

This clone was seen a handful of times. This chain links TRBV4-1 with TRBJ1-2; 7 bases are a match to TRBD1. V shed 3 bases and J 7 bases; nucleotides not matched to a gene: 11. This CDR3 comprises 15 residues. Germline-derived CDR1 and CDR2 are MGHRA and YSYEKL. CDR3 DNA: TGCGCCAGCAGCCATCCGACAGGGAACGTGGTTGGCTACACCTTC. Encoded protein: CASSHPTGNVVGYTF.

V is TRBV5-1 and J is TRBJ2-3, with D unclear. The germline V and J ends were trimmed by 4 bases and 2 bases, with 11 bases remaining between them. From germline, CDR1 is SGHRS and CDR2 YFSETQ. This CDR3 has 14 amino acids. The CDR3 nucleotides read TGCGCCAGCAGCGTTACACAGTCCACAGATACGCAGTATTTT. As protein: CASSVTQSTDTQYF.

The chain carries TRBV3-1 (or the pseudogene TRBV3-2) and TRBJ1-6, with D tentatively TRBD1 (5 bases). V lost 3 bases and J 7 bases, leaving 31 bases between the germline ends. The CDR3 extends over 21 amino acids. Germline V gene lookup returns CDR1 LGHDT and CDR2 YNNKEL (reference sequence). DNA for the CDR3: TGTGCCAGCAGCCAGATAGCCCCTACCCAGACAGTCCCTAGATGGAATTCACCCCTCCACTTT. This gives the protein CASSQIAPTQTVPRWNSPLHF.

Regarding this clone: Within the sample, other DNA sequences also encode this same CDR3. The gene calls are TRBV5-1 and TRBJ1-6; a weak D match, TRBD1 (5 bases). This CDR3 is 15 amino acids long. Germline V lookup: CDR1 SGHRS, CDR2 YFSETQ. Trimming removed 5 bases at V and 7 bases at J, with 16 bases between. The chain's CDR3 is CASRYVGRGNSPLHF. In DNA form, the CDR3 reads TGCGCCAGCAGATATGTTGGGCGGGGCAATTCACCCCTCCACTTT.

This clone was seen just once. The genes are TRBV28 and TRBJ1-1, with D unclear. Germline CDR1 reads MDHEN; CDR2 reads SYDVKM. Trimming stripped 5 bases from V and 0 bases from J, with 10 bases between. CDR3 length equals 14 residues. The CDR3 sequence is CASSHLTMNTEAFF. The CDR3 nucleotides read TGTGCCAGCAGTCACCTGACAATGAACACTGAAGCTTTCTTT.

The chain has TRBV7-9 and TRBJ2-5; 10 bases line up with TRBD1. There are 17 residues in the CDR3. Germline loops: CDR1 SEHNR, CDR2 FQNEAQ (reference sequence). With V trimmed by 3 bases and J by 5 bases, 12 bases remained unmatched. CDR3 amino acids: CASSLAGLDRGRETQYF. Written as DNA, the CDR3 is TGTGCCAGCAGCTTGGCCGGTTTAGACAGGGGGCGGGAGACCCAGTACTTC. Supplemented by reference TRBV7-9 and TRBJ2-5, the full variable domain reads DTGVSQNPRHKITKRGQNVTFRCDPISEHNRLYWYRQTLGQGPEFLTYFQNEAQLEKSRLLSDRFSAERPKGSFSTLEIQRTEQGDSAMYLCASSLAGLDRGRETQYFGPGTRLLVL.

This clone appeared a single time. The V and J genes are TRBV9 and TRBJ2-2, with TRBD2 matching 11 bases. Germline V gives CDR1 SGDLS, CDR2 YYNGEE. The CDR3 has 18 amino acids. V lost 0 bases to trimming and J lost 4 bases; unmatched junction nucleotides: 8. The chain's CDR3 is CASSVGLAGGPGTGELFF. CDR3 bases: TGTGCCAGCAGCGTAGGATTAGCGGGGGGGCCGGGCACCGGGGAGCTGTTTTTT.

The V call is TRBV30, the J call TRBJ1-5, with 9 positions matching TRBD1. CDR3 length: 14 amino acids. CDR1 is GTSNPN and CDR2 is SVGIG in the germline V gene (reference sequence). J lost 2 bases, V lost 3 bases, and 2 bases had no gene match. The CDR3 reads CAWRGQGGNQPQHF. The CDR3 DNA is TGTGCCTGGAGGGGACAGGGCGGCAATCAGCCCCAGCATTTT.

Notes on this clone: The sample carries other DNA sequences with the same CDR3. This sequence joins TRBV27 and TRBJ1-4, with 7 positions matching TRBD1. The germline V gene encodes CDR1 MNHEY and CDR2 SMNVEV (reference sequence). The length of the CDR3 is 14 residues. The V and J ends lost 6 bases and 8 bases, in that order; junction bases with no gene match: 9. CDR3 loop: CASSYRQGTEKLFF. The CDR3, as DNA: TGTGCCAGCAGCTATCGACAGGGTACGGAAAAACTGTTTTTT. The full variable domain, its missing parts supplied by reference TRBV27 and TRBJ1-4, is EAQVTQNPRYLITVTGKKLTVTCSQNMNHEYMSWYRQDPGLGLRQIYYSMNVEVTDKGDVPEGYKVSRKEKRNFPLILESPSPNQTSLYFCASSYRQGTEKLFFGSGTQLSVL.

The chain joins TRBV24-1 to TRBJ2-1; D might be TRBD1 (6 bases). CDR1 is KGHDR and CDR2 is SFDVKD in the germline V gene. The V end was cut by 5 bases, the J end by 7 bases, with 14 bases between. The length of the CDR3 is 14 residues. The CDR3 bases are TGTGCCACCAGTGTAGCCCTAGGGGGAAATGAGCAGTTCTTC. As protein: CATSVALGGNEQFF.

This clone appeared once. The chain links TRBV6-5 to TRBJ2-5; tentative D call: TRBD2 (6 bases). Trimming took 9 bases from V and 5 from J, leaving 16 bases between them. CDR1 is MNHEY and CDR2 is SVGAGI in the germline V gene. This CDR3 comprises 13 residues. Written as DNA, the CDR3 is TGTGCCAGTTTACGGGCCCGGGGGGAGACCCAGTACTTC. Translating it yields CASLRARGETQYF.

The J gene is TRBJ2-1, the V gene TRBV3-1 (or the pseudogene TRBV3-2), with D perhaps matching TRBD2 (6 bases). Trimming took 4 bases from V and 7 from J, leaving 8 bases between them. CDR1 and CDR2 from the germline V gene are LGHDT and YNNKEL (reference sequence). The CDR3 extends over 12 amino acids. CDR3 sequence (DNA): TGTGCCAGCAGCCTACTAGCAAATGAGCAGTTCTTC. Translating it yields CASSLLANEQFF.

The rearrangement uses TRBV5-1 and TRBJ2-2; TRBD2 matches 7 bases. V lost 0 bases to trimming and J lost 0 bases; unmatched junction nucleotides: 5. Germline lookup yields CDR1 SGHRS and CDR2 YFSETQ. This CDR3 has 17 residues. The CDR3 coding sequence is TGCGCCAGCAGCTTGGGCGGACTAGGTTCGAACACCGGGGAGCTGTTTTTT. As protein: CASSLGGLGSNTGELFF.

DNA of the CDR3: TGTGCCAGCAGTCGACAGGGGAAAGAGACCCAGTACTTC. Amino acid sequence: CASSRQGKETQYF. V usage is TRBV12-3 or TRBV12-4 and J usage is TRBJ2-5, with 8 positions matching TRBD1. This CDR3 has 13 amino acids. V lost 5 bases to trimming and J lost 3 bases; unmatched junction nucleotides: 2.

This chain uses TRBV2 with TRBJ1-1; a possible D gene is TRBD1 (6 bases). The germline V gene encodes CDR1 SNHLY and CDR2 FYNNEI. The CDR3 has 14 residues. V lost 6 bases and J lost 2, with 13 bases in between. The CDR3 coding sequence is TGTGCCAGCAGCCACAGGGACCGTAACACTGAAGCTTTCTTT. This encodes CASSHRDRNTEAFF.

This clone was picked up one time. The J gene is TRBJ2-7, the V gene TRBV7-6; 9 bases match TRBD1. The germline CDR1 and CDR2 sequences are SGHVS and FNYEAQ. The junction had 7 bases not matched to a gene; V was cut back by 4 bases and J by 3 bases. CDR3 length: 15 amino acids. Written as DNA, the CDR3 is TGTGCCAGCAGCTCGGGACAGGGTACGATCTACGAGCAGTACTTC. Translation: CASSSGQGTIYEQYF.

The chain has TRBV10-3 and TRBJ1-6, with 9 nucleotides matching TRBD1. Looked up from germline, CDR1 is ENHRY and CDR2 is SYGVKD. V lost 2 bases and J lost 8; bases outside the gene matches: 4. This CDR3 has 15 residues. CDR3 nucleotides: TGTGCCATCAGTGAGAGACAGGGGGAGCATTCACCCCTCCACTTT. Protein: CAISERQGEHSPLHF.

This clone occurred once. V and J are TRBV5-6 and TRBJ1-2; D is perhaps TRBD1 (5 bases). Per the germline V gene, CDR1 is SGHDT and CDR2 is YYEEEE. With 0 bases removed from V and 4 bases from J, the gap between germline ends came to 10 bases. CDR3 length: 14 residues. The CDR3 region has the DNA TGTGCCAGCAGCTTGGGGGGACTGCTCTATGGCTACACCTTC. Translated: CASSLGGLLYGYTF. The entire variable domain, with the rest obtained from reference TRBV5-6 and TRBJ1-2, is as follows: DAGVTQSPTHLIKTRGQQVTLRCSPKSGHDTVSWYQQALGQGPQFIFQYYEEEERQRGNFPDRFSGHQFPNYSSELNVNALLLGDSALYLCASSLGGLLYGYTFGSGTRLTVV.

The chain links TRBV7-2 to TRBJ2-6; D call uncertain. Trimming took 1 base from V and 4 from J, leaving 14 bases between them. Germline CDR1 SGHTA, CDR2 FQGNSA. The CDR3 sequence is 17 residues long. In nucleotides, the CDR3 is TGTGCCAGCAGCTTAGTACCCAGGATAGAAGGGGCCAACGTCCTGACTTTC. Protein product: CASSLVPRIEGANVLTF.

This clone was recorded only once. V is TRBV7-6 and J is TRBJ1-4, with D unresolved. The CDR3 length is 13 residues. From germline, CDR1 is SGHVS and CDR2 FNYEAQ. V was pared by 1 base and J by 8 bases, with 8 bases between. The CDR3 DNA follows: TGTGCCAGCAGCTTAGGGCCACAAGAAAAACTGTTTTTT. Its protein product is CASSLGPQEKLFF.

This clone was found a few times. Other DNA sequences within the sample encode an identical CDR3. The CDR3 protein is CAWTLDSNQPQHF. In DNA, the CDR3 is TGTGCCTGGACACTAGATAGCAATCAGCCCCAGCATTTT. The chain has TRBV30 and TRBJ1-5; unclear D gene. In germline, CDR1 is GTSNPN, CDR2 SVGIG (reference sequence). The CDR3 has 13 residues. Trimming took off 4 bases at V and 0 bases at J, with 7 bases between the two ends.

The gene calls are TRBV18 and TRBJ2-1, with TRBD2 identical over 10 bases. Germline V gene sequence: CDR1 KGHSH, CDR2 LQKENI. The CDR3 loop spans 15 amino acids. V was pared by 8 bases and J by 9 bases, with 13 bases of the junction left unmatched. The chain's CDR3 is CASQNTGTSVPEQFF. The CDR3 region has the DNA TGTGCCAGCCAGAATACCGGGACTAGCGTCCCTGAGCAGTTCTTC.

This chain connects TRBV27 to TRBJ2-4, with TRBD1 matching 7 bases. J lost 3 bases, V lost 7 bases, and 9 bases had no gene match. CDR1 and CDR2 from the germline V gene are MNHEY and SMNVEV (reference sequence). The CDR3 has 15 amino acids. The CDR3 DNA reads as TGTGCCAGCATGGGCCTCAGGGGGAGCAAAAACATTCAGTACTTC. Its translation: CASMGLRGSKNIQYF.

The chain employs TRBV9 and TRBJ2-2, with D possibly matching TRBD1 (7 bases). V lost 7 bases, J lost 0 bases, and 19 bases lay in between. Germline lookup yields CDR1 SGDLS and CDR2 YYNGEE. This CDR3 comprises 17 residues. The CDR3, as DNA: TGTGCCAGCGGGACTTTACCGGGACAGACGAACACCGGGGAGCTGTTTTTT. It specifies CASGTLPGQTNTGELFF.

This rearrangement joins TRBV5-6 to TRBJ2-5, with 11 nucleotides matching TRBD2. The CDR3 length is 15 residues. V dropped 4 bases and J dropped 3; count of bases not matched to a gene: 5. Germline V gene lookup returns CDR1 SGHDT and CDR2 YYEEEE. The CDR3 loop reads CASSRLAGSKETQYF. Here the CDR3 DNA reads TGTGCCAGCAGCCGACTAGCGGGGTCTAAAGAGACCCAGTACTTC.

The chain employs TRBV3-1 (or the pseudogene TRBV3-2) and TRBJ1-1; D gene uncertain. This CDR3 region has 15 residues. CDR1 is LGHDT, CDR2 YNNKEL, per germline (reference sequence). V lost 2 bases, J lost 1 base, and 11 bases lay in between. The CDR3: CASSQNTQANTEAFF. The CDR3 DNA sequence: TGTGCCAGCAGCCAAAACACTCAGGCGAACACTGAAGCTTTCTTT.

The chain uses TRBV3-1 (or the pseudogene TRBV3-2) and TRBJ2-7; TRBD2 matches 8 bases. The germline CDR1 and CDR2 sequences are LGHDT and YNNKEL (reference sequence). The CDR3 runs to 14 residues. Trimming took 4 bases from V and 4 from J; bases not matched to a gene: 6. The CDR3 here is CASSRGRGAYEQYF. The CDR3 DNA follows: TGTGCCAGCAGCCGGGGGCGGGGGGCGTACGAGCAGTACTTC.

This chain links TRBV5-5 with TRBJ2-2; D is uncertain. This CDR3 region has 14 residues. The germline CDR1 and CDR2 sequences are SGHKS and YYEKEE (reference sequence). V was cut by 0 bases and J by 5 bases, with 8 bases left in between. This CDR3 is CASSLATPTGELFF. As DNA, the CDR3 is TGTGCCAGCAGCTTGGCGACTCCGACCGGGGAGCTGTTTTTT.